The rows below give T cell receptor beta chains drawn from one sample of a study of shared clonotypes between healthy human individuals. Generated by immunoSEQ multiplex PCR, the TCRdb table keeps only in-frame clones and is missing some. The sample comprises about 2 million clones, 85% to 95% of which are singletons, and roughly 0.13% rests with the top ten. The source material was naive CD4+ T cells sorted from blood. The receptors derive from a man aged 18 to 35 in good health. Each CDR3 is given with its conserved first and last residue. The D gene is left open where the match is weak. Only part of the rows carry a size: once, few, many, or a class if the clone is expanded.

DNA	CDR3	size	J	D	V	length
TGTGCCAGCTCACCTATGGGTTTTCAAAAACTGTTTTTT	CASSPMGFQKLFF	once	TRBJ1-4	NA	TRBV18	13
TGTGCCAGCAGTATCCTAGCGGGGGGCTCCTACGAGCAGTACTTC	CASSILAGGSYEQYF	NA	TRBJ2-7	TRBD2	TRBV6-6	15
TGTGCCAGCAGTTCCGGTGGACTAGCGGGGGACAATGAGCAGTTCTTC	CASSSGGLAGDNEQFF	NA	TRBJ2-1	TRBD2	TRBV6-5	16
TGTGCCAGCTCGCCCCTAGCGGGCACCGGGGAGCTGTTTTTT	CASSPLAGTGELFF	NA	TRBJ2-2	TRBD2	TRBV18	14
TGTGCCAGCAGCTTATTGACAGATCCCACAGATACGCAGTATTTT	CASSLLTDPTDTQYF	NA	TRBJ2-3	NA	TRBV7-6	15
TGTGCCAGCAGTGACATCGGCGGGGGCCCTTACAATGAGCAGTTCTTC	CASSDIGGGPYNEQFF	NA	TRBJ2-1	NA	TRBV6-1	16
TGCGCCAGCAGCTTGGGAGGGGGTTCAGAAGAGACCCAGTACTTC	CASSLGGGSEETQYF	NA	TRBJ2-5	NA	TRBV5-1	15
TGTGCCACCAGCAGAGTCGGAGGACAGGGGTTTTCGAACACTGAAGCTTTCTTT	CATSRVGGQGFSNTEAFF	NA	TRBJ1-1	TRBD1	TRBV15	18
TGTGCCAGCAGTCTCGGGACAGGGAGGCACGAGCAGTACTTC	CASSLGTGRHEQYF	NA	TRBJ2-7	TRBD1	TRBV27	14
TGCGCCAGCAGCTTGGAGGCAGGGGGCAGCAATCAGCCCCAGCATTTT	CASSLEAGGSNQPQHF	NA	TRBJ1-5	TRBD1	TRBV5-1	16
TGTGCCAGCAGTGAGGCGGGGGCCAACTACGAGCAGTACTTC	CASSEAGANYEQYF	NA	TRBJ2-7	NA	TRBV2	14
TGTGCCAGCAAAGGTTGGCTGAACACTGAAGCTTTCTTT	CASKGWLNTEAFF	NA	TRBJ1-1	NA	TRBV7-9	13
TGCGCCAGCAGATCAATTTTCCAAGAGACCCAGTACTTC	CASRSIFQETQYF	NA	TRBJ2-5	NA	TRBV4-1	13
TGCGCCAGCAGCTTGTCGGGCGCAACTAATGAAAAACTGTTTTTT	CASSLSGATNEKLFF	NA	TRBJ1-4	NA	TRBV5-1	15
TGCGCCAGCAGCCAAGATCCGGGACATCCGACGACCACAGATACGCAGTATTTT	CASSQDPGHPTTTDTQYF	NA	TRBJ2-3	NA	TRBV4-1	18
TGTGCCAGCAGACCACAGGGAGAGAACACCGGGGAGCTGTTTTTT	CASRPQGENTGELFF	NA	TRBJ2-2	NA	TRBV28	15
TGTGCCAGCAGCTTAAGTAAAGGGAAAATTGTTCCGGAGACCCAGTACTTC	CASSLSKGKIVPETQYF	NA	TRBJ2-5	NA	TRBV7-8	17
TGTGCCAGCAGCCCAGGGGCCAATGAGCAGTTCTTC	CASSPGANEQFF	NA	TRBJ2-1	NA	TRBV11-2	12
TGTGCCAGTAGTAGGGGCAATCAGCCCCAGCATTTT	CASSRGNQPQHF	NA	TRBJ1-5	NA	TRBV19	12
TGTGCCTGGAGGCAGGGGGGAGGCACAGATACGCAGTATTTT	CAWRQGGGTDTQYF	NA	TRBJ2-3	NA	TRBV30	14
TGCGCCAGCAGTGAGCCTTCGCAGGGCCTCTCCTACGAGCAGTACTTC	CASSEPSQGLSYEQYF	NA	TRBJ2-7	NA	TRBV10-2	16
TGTGCCAGCAGTCCCATGGGACAGGGCACTGAAGCTTTCTTT	CASSPMGQGTEAFF	NA	TRBJ1-1	TRBD1	TRBV27	14
TGTGCCAGCAGCTTCCCGTGGCAGGGGCCTCTATTACCCCACGAGCAGTACTTC	CASSFPWQGPLLPHEQYF	NA	TRBJ2-7	NA	TRBV7-2	18
TGTGCCAGCAGTCCGCTGGCTACAGGGAGGAATGAGCAGTTCTTC	CASSPLATGRNEQFF	NA	TRBJ2-1	NA	TRBV6-1	15
TGTGCCAGCAGCTCCAGGAGTGGGCAGGGCCTCACAGATACGCAGTATTTT	CASSSRSGQGLTDTQYF	NA	TRBJ2-3	NA	TRBV7-9	17
TGTGCCAGCAGCTTGGCGGGGCAGGATACGCAGTATTTT	CASSLAGQDTQYF	once	TRBJ2-3	NA	TRBV5-6	13
TGTGCCAGCAGTGAATCGGGATGGGCCGGGGAGCTGTTTTTT	CASSESGWAGELFF	NA	TRBJ2-2	NA	TRBV25-1	14
TGCGCCAGCAGCTTGGACGAGGGAAGACAGACTGACGAGCAGTACTTC	CASSLDEGRQTDEQYF	NA	TRBJ2-7	NA	TRBV5-1	16
TGTGCCACCAGCAGAGATGTGGCCGAGCCCCAGCATTTT	CATSRDVAEPQHF	NA	TRBJ1-5	NA	TRBV15	13
TGTGCCAGCAGTTCAGCCCAGGGGGGCGAGCAGTACTTC	CASSSAQGGEQYF	NA	TRBJ2-7	NA	TRBV28	13
TGTGCCAGCAGCTTATTTGGCGGAGAGAATGAAAAACTGTTTTTT	CASSLFGGENEKLFF	NA	TRBJ1-4	NA	TRBV7-9	15
TGTGCCAGCAGGCCCCAGGGGAGTGGGTATGGCTACACCTTC	CASRPQGSGYGYTF	NA	TRBJ1-2	NA	TRBV28	14
TGTGCCAGCAGCTTAGGGGATAGCGCCGCCTACGAGCAGTACTTC	CASSLGDSAAYEQYF	NA	TRBJ2-7	NA	TRBV13	15
TGTGCCAGCAGCTCCTCGTCCGGGGGGGCATACTACAATGAGCAGTTCTTC	CASSSSSGGAYYNEQFF	NA	TRBJ2-1	TRBD2	TRBV13	17
TGTGCCAGCAGTTTTGGGACAGCAAACAATCAGCCCCAGCATTTT	CASSFGTANNQPQHF	NA	TRBJ1-5	TRBD1	TRBV28	15
TGTGCCAGCGCTAGATCCGCTGATGAAAAACTGTTTTTT	CASARSADEKLFF	NA	TRBJ1-4	NA	TRBV5-4	13
TGCGCCAGCACGGGACTAGTAAGCACAGATACGCAGTATTTT	CASTGLVSTDTQYF	NA	TRBJ2-3	TRBD2	TRBV10-2	14
TGTGCCAGTAGCCCACAAGGGACAGGGAAGGGTTCCACTGAAGCTTTCTTT	CASSPQGTGKGSTEAFF	NA	TRBJ1-1	TRBD1	TRBV19	17
TGCGCCAGCAGTGAGCTACACAGGGACGAGCAGTACTTC	CASSELHRDEQYF	few	TRBJ2-7	NA	TRBV10-2	13
TGTGCCAGCAGTTCTAGCGGGAACACCGGGGAGCTGTTTTTT	CASSSSGNTGELFF	NA	TRBJ2-2	TRBD2	TRBV2	14
TGTGCCACCAGCAGAGATTGGGAGGCCTATGGCTACACCTTC	CATSRDWEAYGYTF	NA	TRBJ1-2	NA	TRBV15	14
TGTGCCAGCAGTCGGGGGGACAGCAAATACGAGCAGTACTTC	CASSRGDSKYEQYF	once	TRBJ2-7	NA	TRBV6-6	14
TGCAGCGTTGGCCCAGGGCAAGAGACCCAGTACTTC	CSVGPGQETQYF	NA	TRBJ2-5	NA	TRBV29-1	12
TGTGCCAGCAGAACTACAGAGAACACTGAAGCTTTCTTT	CASRTTENTEAFF	NA	TRBJ1-1	NA	TRBV2	13
TGTGCCAGCAGCCAAGAGGGGGCCAGTGGCTACACCTTC	CASSQEGASGYTF	once	TRBJ1-2	TRBD1	TRBV11-2	13
TGTGCCAGCAGTGACCCGGGAGGGTCCTACAATGAGCAGTTCTTC	CASSDPGGSYNEQFF	NA	TRBJ2-1	TRBD2	TRBV2	15
TGCGCCAGCAGCTTGGACCATTCTCACCCCCGGAACACTGAAGCTTTCTTT	CASSLDHSHPRNTEAFF	NA	TRBJ1-1	NA	TRBV5-1	17
TGTGCCAGCACCCAGGGCGAAGGCTACACCTTC	CASTQGEGYTF	NA	TRBJ1-2	NA	TRBV6-5	11
TGTGCCAGCAGCTTGGGACTAGCGGACTCCTACGAGCAGTACTTC	CASSLGLADSYEQYF	NA	TRBJ2-7	TRBD2	TRBV5-4	15
TGTGCCAGCAGCCTATCTAGCGGGGGGGCATTGTCCTACGAGCAGTACTTC	CASSLSSGGALSYEQYF	NA	TRBJ2-7	TRBD2	TRBV4-2	17
TGTGCCAGCAGCTCGGACAGGGTTAAAACAGATACGCAGTATTTT	CASSSDRVKTDTQYF	NA	TRBJ2-3	TRBD1	TRBV5-4	15
TGTGCCAGTCGCAGGGCAATCTCCAATGGCTACACCTTC	CASRRAISNGYTF	NA	TRBJ1-2	NA	TRBV19	13
TGTGCCAGCAGCTTGGTGCAGGGTGACAAAAACATTCAGTACTTC	CASSLVQGDKNIQYF	NA	TRBJ2-4	NA	TRBV5-8	15